A selection of T cell receptor beta chains follows, all from one sample in a study of blood T cell repertoires in COVID-19. Sequenced by immunoSEQ multiplex PCR; TCRdb stores in-frame clones only, minus some. The repertoire holds 200,000 to 250,000 clones, with over 60% as singletons. Specimen: peripheral blood. These receptors came from a woman in her 70s with acute or convalescent COVID-19. Both conserved end residues are part of each CDR3. Each record gives: J gene, D gene, clone size, V gene, CDR3 DNA, CDR3 protein. The D gene is left open where the match is weak. Only some rows state a clone size, as once, few, many or a class for expanded clones.

>TRBJ1-4|NA|NA|TRBV20-1
TGCAGTTACTTTAATGAAAAACTGTTTTTT
CSYFNEKLFF
>TRBJ2-3|NA|NA|TRBV11-3
TGTGCCAGCAGCTCAGGGCCTGCTACGCAGTATTTT
CASSSGPATQYF
>TRBJ2-7|TRBD2|NA|TRBV6-1
TGTGCCAGCAGTGAAGCGCCGACTAGCTTGCTTTGGGCTAGGCACGAGCAGTACTTC
CASSEAPTSLLWARHEQYF
>TRBJ2-5|NA|NA|TRBV30
TGTGCCTGGAGGGGGCCTGAAAAGACCCAGTACTTC
CAWRGPEKTQYF
>TRBJ2-1|NA|NA|TRBV20-1
TGCAGTGCTTGTGACACAAGTCAGATCAATGAGCAGTTCTTC
CSACDTSQINEQFF
>TRBJ1-3|TRBD1|NA|TRBV11-2
TGTGCCAGCACCCATACAGGGGCCCGCACCATATATTTT
CASTHTGARTIYF
>TRBJ2-3|NA|NA|TRBV7-3
TGTGCCAGCAGCTTAGCAGGGTATAGCACAGATACGCAGTATTTT
CASSLAGYSTDTQYF
>TRBJ1-3|NA|many|TRBV3-1/TRBV3-2
TGTGCCAGCAGCTGGAGTACGGGAATAGGAAACACCATATATTTT
CASSWSTGIGNTIYF
>TRBJ2-3|TRBD2|NA|TRBV29-1
TGCAGCGCTTGGACTAGCGGGGGGCGGTATTTT
CSAWTSGGRYF
>TRBJ1-2|TRBD1|NA|TRBV11-2
TGTGCCAGCAGCCCGGACAGGAACTATGGCTACACCTTC
CASSPDRNYGYTF
>TRBJ2-5|TRBD2|NA|TRBV4-3
TGCGCCAGCAGCCAAGGTTCGGGGGGAGAAGAGACCCAGTACTTC
CASSQGSGGEETQYF
>TRBJ2-7|NA|NA|TRBV10-3
TGTGCCATCAGTTCAGGGGTAGGGGCCTACGAGCAGTACTTC
CAISSGVGAYEQYF
>TRBJ2-5|TRBD1|NA|TRBV5-5
TGTGCCAGCAGCGACACCGGGACAGGGTCCGAGACCCAGTACTTC
CASSDTGTGSETQYF